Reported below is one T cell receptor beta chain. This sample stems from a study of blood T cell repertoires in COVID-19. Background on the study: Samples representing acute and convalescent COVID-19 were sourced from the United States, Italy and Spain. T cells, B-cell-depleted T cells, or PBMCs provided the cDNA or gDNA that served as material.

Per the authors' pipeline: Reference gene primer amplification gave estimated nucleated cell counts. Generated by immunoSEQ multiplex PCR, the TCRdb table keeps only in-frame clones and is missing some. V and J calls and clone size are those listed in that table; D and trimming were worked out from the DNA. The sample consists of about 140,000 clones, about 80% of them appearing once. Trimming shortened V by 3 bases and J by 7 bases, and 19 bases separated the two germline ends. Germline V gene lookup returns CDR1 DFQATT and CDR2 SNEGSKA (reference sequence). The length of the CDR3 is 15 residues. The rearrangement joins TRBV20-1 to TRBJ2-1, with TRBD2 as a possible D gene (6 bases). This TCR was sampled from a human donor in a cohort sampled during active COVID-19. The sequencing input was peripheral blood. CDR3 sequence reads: CSASQVAASFNEQFF. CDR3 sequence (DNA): TGCAGTGCTAGTCAGGTAGCGGCGTCATTTAATGAGCAGTTCTTC.